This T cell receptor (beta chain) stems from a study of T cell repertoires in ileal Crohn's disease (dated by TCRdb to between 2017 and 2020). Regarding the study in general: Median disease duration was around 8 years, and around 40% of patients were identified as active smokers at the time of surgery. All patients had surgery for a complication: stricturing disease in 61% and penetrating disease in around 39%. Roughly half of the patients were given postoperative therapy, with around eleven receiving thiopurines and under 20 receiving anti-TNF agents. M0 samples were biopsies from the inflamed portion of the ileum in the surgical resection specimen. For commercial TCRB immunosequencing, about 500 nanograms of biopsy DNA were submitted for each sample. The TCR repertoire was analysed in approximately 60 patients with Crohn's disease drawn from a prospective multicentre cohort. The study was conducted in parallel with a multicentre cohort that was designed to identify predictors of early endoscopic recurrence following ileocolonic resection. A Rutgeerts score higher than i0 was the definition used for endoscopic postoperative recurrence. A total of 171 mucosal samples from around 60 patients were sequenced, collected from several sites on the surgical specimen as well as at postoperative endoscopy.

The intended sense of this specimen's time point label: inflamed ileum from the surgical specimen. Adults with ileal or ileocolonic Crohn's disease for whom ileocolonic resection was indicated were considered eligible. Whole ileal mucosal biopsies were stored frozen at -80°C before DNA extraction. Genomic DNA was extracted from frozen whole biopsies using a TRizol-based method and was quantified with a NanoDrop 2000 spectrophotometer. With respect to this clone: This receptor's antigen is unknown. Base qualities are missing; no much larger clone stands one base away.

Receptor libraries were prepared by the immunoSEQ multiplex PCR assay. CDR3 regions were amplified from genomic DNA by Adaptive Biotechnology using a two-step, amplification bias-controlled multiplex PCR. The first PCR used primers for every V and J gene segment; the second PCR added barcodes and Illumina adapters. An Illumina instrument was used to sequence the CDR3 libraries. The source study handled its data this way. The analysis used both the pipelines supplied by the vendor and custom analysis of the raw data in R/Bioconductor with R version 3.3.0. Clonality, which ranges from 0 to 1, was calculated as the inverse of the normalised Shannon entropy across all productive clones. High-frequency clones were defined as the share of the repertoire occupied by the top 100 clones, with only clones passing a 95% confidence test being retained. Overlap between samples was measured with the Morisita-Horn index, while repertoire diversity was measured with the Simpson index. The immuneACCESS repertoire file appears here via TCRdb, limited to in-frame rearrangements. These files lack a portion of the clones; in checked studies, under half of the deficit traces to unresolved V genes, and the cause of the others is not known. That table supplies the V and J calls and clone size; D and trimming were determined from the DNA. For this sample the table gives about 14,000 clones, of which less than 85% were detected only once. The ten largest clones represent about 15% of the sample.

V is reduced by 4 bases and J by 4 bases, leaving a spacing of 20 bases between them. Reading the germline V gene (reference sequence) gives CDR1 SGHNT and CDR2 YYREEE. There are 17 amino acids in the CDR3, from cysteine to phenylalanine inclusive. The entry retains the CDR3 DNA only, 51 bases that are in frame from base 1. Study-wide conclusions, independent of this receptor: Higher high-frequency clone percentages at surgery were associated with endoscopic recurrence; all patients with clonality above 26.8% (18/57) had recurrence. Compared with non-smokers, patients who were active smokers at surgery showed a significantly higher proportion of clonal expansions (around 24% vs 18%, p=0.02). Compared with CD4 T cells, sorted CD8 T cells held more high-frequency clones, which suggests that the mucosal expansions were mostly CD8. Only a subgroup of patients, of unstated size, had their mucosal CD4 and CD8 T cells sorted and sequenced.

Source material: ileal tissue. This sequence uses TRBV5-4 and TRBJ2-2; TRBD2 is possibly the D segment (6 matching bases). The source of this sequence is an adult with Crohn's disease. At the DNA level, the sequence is TGTGCCAGCAGCCCCGGGGCACCGCGGGGACCCACCGGGGAGCTGTTTTTT. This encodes CASSPGAPRGPTGELFF.